Each of the 26 T cell receptor beta chains below was sequenced from the same sample in a study of graft-versus-host responses after intestinal transplantation. CFSE-labeled responder cells (200,000) were plated with 200,000 irradiated, violet-dye-labeled stimulator cells. Sequenced by immunoSEQ multiplex PCR; TCRdb stores in-frame clones only, minus some. The repertoire holds some 22,000 clones, with 40% to 50% as singletons. The specimen was alloreactive CD8+ T cells from a mixed lymphocyte reaction culture, collected before intestinal transplant. Documented subset: CFSE-low proliferating T cells sorted from approximately 6-day pre-transplant mixed lymphocyte reaction (GvH or HvG direction). The receptor source for this set is a human patient who received an intestinal transplant.

This clone was seen a few times. The rearrangement links TRBV5-4 to TRBJ2-1; 10 bases match TRBD2. After removal of 0 bases from V and 6 bases from J, the junction contained 3 bases not matched to a gene. Germline CDR1 SGHNT, CDR2 YYREEE (reference sequence). This CDR3 is built from 15 residues. CDR3 amino acids: CASSLGLAGPNEQFF. The CDR3 region has the DNA TGTGCCAGCAGCTTGGGACTAGCGGGTCCCAATGAGCAGTTCTTC.

J is TRBJ1-1 and V is TRBV9; 9 bases are a match to TRBD1. The CDR3 runs to 16 residues. After removal of 0 bases from V and 8 bases from J, the junction contained 11 bases not matched to a gene. CDR1 is SGDLS and CDR2 is YYNGEE in the germline V gene. CDR3 region: CASSVAGTGRVREAFF. DNA of the CDR3: TGTGCCAGCAGCGTAGCCGGGACAGGGAGGGTAAGGGAAGCTTTCTTT.

This clone was counted between two and nine times. The V call is TRBV30, the J call TRBJ2-7, with D uncertain. The CDR3 totals 14 residues. V was shortened by 0 bases and J by 7 bases, with 16 bases between the two germline ends. CDR1 is GTSNPN and CDR2 is SVGIG in the germline V gene (reference sequence). The CDR3 is CAWSVLGISREQYF. The DNA for the CDR3 is TGTGCCTGGAGTGTCTTGGGGATTTCGCGAGAGCAGTACTTC.

By share of the sample, this clone is medium-sized (0.01 to 0.1%). The chain carries TRBV5-1 and TRBJ1-2; D is ambiguous. The V end was cut by 2 bases, the J end by 2 bases, with 13 bases between. Germline V lookup: CDR1 SGHRS, CDR2 YFSETQ. CDR3 length: 15 amino acids. Here the CDR3 reads CASSFFPAGNYGYTF. The CDR3 DNA is TGCGCCAGCAGCTTCTTCCCGGCTGGGAACTATGGCTACACCTTC. Full variable domain (rest looked up from reference TRBV5-1 and TRBJ1-2): KAGVTQTPRYLIKTRGQQVTLSCSPISGHRSVSWYQQTPGQGLQFLFEYFSETQRNKGNFPGRFSGRQFSNSRSEMNVSTLELGDSALYLCASSFFPAGNYGYTFGSGTRLTVV.

For the CDR3, the DNA is TGCAGCGTTGAAAAAAACCCGGGAGTTGAAGCTTTCTTT. This translates into CSVEKNPGVEAFF. The V and J genes are TRBV29-1 and TRBJ1-1; no clear D gene. CDR3 length: 13 amino acids. V dropped 2 bases and J dropped 7 bases, with 14 bases sitting between them. Germline V gives CDR1 SQVTM, CDR2 ANQGSEA. Full variable domain (missing parts from reference TRBV29-1 and TRBJ1-1): SAVISQKPSRDICQRGTSLTIQCQVDSQVTMMFWYRQQPGQSLTLIATANQGSEATYESGFVIDKFPISRPNLTFSTLTVSNMSPEDSSIYLCSVEKNPGVEAFFGQGTRLTVV.

This clone was seen a handful of times. The chain links TRBV9 to TRBJ2-1; 7 bases fit TRBD2. CDR1 and CDR2 (germline): SGDLS, YYNGEE. The CDR3 runs 17 residues. Trimming cost V 3 bases and J 4 bases; bases outside gene matches: 13. CDR3 DNA sequence: TGTGCCAGCAGCGCGGGGAACCCGGGACTAAGATACAATGAGCAGTTCTTC. It encodes CASSAGNPGLRYNEQFF.

This clone appeared a few times. The J gene is TRBJ1-2, the V gene TRBV27; TRBD1 is a possible D gene (5 bases). The CDR3 is made up of 15 amino acids. With 0 bases removed from V and 0 bases from J, the gap between germline ends came to 8 bases. The germline V gene has CDR1 MNHEY and CDR2 SMNVEV (reference sequence). CDR3 in amino acids: CASSLSGPPNYGYTF. For the CDR3, the DNA is TGTGCCAGCAGTTTATCGGGACCACCTAACTATGGCTACACCTTC.

The genes are TRBV7-2 and TRBJ2-7; 7 positions agree with TRBD2. Germline CDR1 and CDR2: SGHTA and FQGNSA. CDR3 length: 15 amino acids. V lost 2 bases and J lost 0; bases outside the gene matches: 4. The CDR3 reads CASSLRAGYSYEQYF. CDR3 sequence (DNA): TGTGCCAGCAGCTTAAGAGCGGGGTACTCCTACGAGCAGTACTTC.

The chain is built from TRBV6-5 and TRBJ1-1; TRBD1 might be the D (6 bases). Trimming left V 4 bases short and J 4 bases short, with 13 bases between. The CDR3 contains 14 residues. The germline V gene encodes CDR1 MNHEY and CDR2 SVGAGI. As DNA, the CDR3 is TGTGCCAGCAGTTTCAAACAGGGAACCACTGAAGCTTTCTTT. Translated, it gives CASSFKQGTTEAFF.

This clone is categorized as medium-sized (0.01 to 0.1%). The V call is TRBV28, the J call TRBJ1-4, with TRBD1 matching over 8 bases. V lost 5 bases to trimming and J lost 7 bases; unmatched junction nucleotides: 9. Per the germline V gene, CDR1 is MDHEN and CDR2 is SYDVKM. The CDR3 runs 15 residues. The CDR3 spells CASSPPGQVREKLFF. The CDR3, as DNA: TGTGCCAGCAGTCCCCCGGGACAGGTGCGTGAAAAACTGTTTTTT.

This clone was seen a few times. The chain has TRBV5-1 and TRBJ2-5; D unclear. The CDR3 covers 13 residues. Germline CDR1 and CDR2: SGHRS and YFSETQ. Trimming took 0 bases from V and 5 from J, leaving 8 bases between them. CDR3 sequence reads: CASSLVGRETQYF. CDR3 sequence (DNA): TGCGCCAGCAGCTTGGTGGGCCGGGAGACCCAGTACTTC.

This sequence joins TRBV28 and TRBJ1-2; 10 nucleotides agree with TRBD1. The CDR3 contains 14 residues. From germline, CDR1 is MDHEN and CDR2 SYDVKM. Germline trimming cut 3 bases from V and 7 bases from J; bases unmatched to any gene: 5. The CDR3 region is CASSLGQGLGGYTF. The CDR3 DNA reads TGTGCCAGCAGTTTGGGACAGGGGTTAGGTGGCTACACCTTC.

This clone was seen more than once but under ten times. The rearrangement links TRBV6-1 to TRBJ1-1; 9 bases are shared with TRBD1. This CDR3 has 13 residues. The J segment lost 4 bases and the V segment lost 8 bases, leaving 5 bases of the junction unmatched. From germline, CDR1 is MNHNS and CDR2 SASEGT. This CDR3 is CASGKTGGTEAFF. For the CDR3, the DNA is TGTGCCAGCGGGAAGACAGGGGGCACTGAAGCTTTCTTT.

The chain combines TRBV7-8 with TRBJ1-2; D perhaps matches TRBD1 (6 bases). This CDR3 contains 13 residues. Germline CDR1 and CDR2: SGHVS and FQNEAQ. V lost 4 bases and J 8 bases, leaving 14 bases between the germline ends. The CDR3 bases are TGTGCCAGCAGCTCCGCGGGGGCTCGGGGCTACACCTTC. Protein: CASSSAGARGYTF.

This chain connects TRBV11-2 to TRBJ2-4; D is undetermined. The V and J ends lost 1 base and 0 bases respectively, with 4 bases between them. Per germline, CDR1 SGHAT and CDR2 FQNNGV. The CDR3 has 14 residues. For the CDR3, the DNA is TGTGCCAGCAGCTTAGTTCTAGCCAAAAACATTCAGTACTTC. Translated: CASSLVLAKNIQYF.

This clone showed up just a few times. This chain links TRBV19 with TRBJ1-1; D remains ambiguous. CDR1 is LNHDA, CDR2 SQIVND, per germline (reference sequence). Trimming cost V 6 bases and J 4 bases, with 12 bases left between them. The CDR3 is 13 residues long. The CDR3: CASSRGGSTEAFF. CDR3 DNA sequence: TGTGCCAGTAGCCGGGGAGGAAGCACTGAAGCTTTCTTT.

This clone was picked up a small number of times. This chain connects TRBV7-9 to TRBJ2-3; D not certain. The V end lost 2 bases, the J end lost 1 base, and 10 bases lay between the germline ends. This CDR3 region has 15 residues. CDR1 and CDR2 from the germline V gene are SEHNR and FQNEAQ (reference sequence). This CDR3 is CASSLYAGRTDTQYF. CDR3 bases: TGTGCCAGCAGCTTATATGCCGGACGCACAGATACGCAGTATTTT.

The V gene is TRBV21-1, the J gene TRBJ1-1. TRBV21-1 is recorded as a pseudogene. The CDR3 has 16 amino acids. The CDR3 nucleotides are TGTGCCAGCAGCAAAGGGAAAATGGGACGAGGGACTGAAGCTTTCTTT. This gives the protein CASSKGKMGRGTEAFF.

The chain combines TRBV27 with TRBJ2-1; no clear D. CDR3 size: 15 residues. Trimming took 1 base from V and 2 from J, leaving 9 bases between them. Germline loops: CDR1 MNHEY, CDR2 SMNVEV (reference sequence). For the CDR3, the DNA is TGTGCCAGCAGTTTATGGCTAGTCCCCTACAATGAGCAGTTCTTC. Translation: CASSLWLVPYNEQFF.

The table lists this clone with a few counts. The chain links TRBV2 to TRBJ2-1; 12 nucleotides align to TRBD2. After removal of 8 bases from V and 8 bases from J, the junction contained 1 base not matched to a gene. This CDR3 is 12 amino acids long. CDR1 and CDR2 from the germline V gene are SNHLY and FYNNEI. The CDR3: CASRLAGDEQFF. DNA of the CDR3: TGTGCCAGCCGACTAGCGGGAGATGAGCAGTTCTTC. Full variable domain (missing parts from reference TRBV2 and TRBJ2-1): EPEVTQTPSHQVTQMGQEVILRCVPISNHLYFYWYRQILGQKVEFLVSFYNNEISEKSEIFDDQFSVERPDGSNFTLKIRSTKLEDSAMYFCASRLAGDEQFFGPGTRLTVL.

The CDR3 coding sequence is TGTGCCAGCAGCGGGGAGACCTACGAGCAGTACTTC. The encoded protein is CASSGETYEQYF. The V and J genes are TRBV7-8 and TRBJ2-7, with a weak D call TRBD2 (5 bases). V was shortened by 5 bases and J by 2 bases, with 7 bases between the two germline ends. The CDR3 spans 12 residues. Per germline, CDR1 SGHVS and CDR2 FQNEAQ. Looking up the rest from reference TRBV7-8 and TRBJ2-7 gives the full variable domain: GAGVSQSPRYKVAKRGQDVALRCDPISGHVSLFWYQQALGQGPEFLTYFQNEAQLDKSGLPSDRFFAERPEGSVSTLKIQRTQQEDSAVYLCASSGETYEQYFGPGTRLTVT.

The V call is TRBV15, the J call TRBJ1-5; possibly TRBD1 for D (5 bases). Germline V gene lookup returns CDR1 LNHNV and CDR2 YYDKDF (reference sequence). This CDR3 spans 15 amino acids. V was trimmed by 0 bases and J by 4 bases, leaving 10 bases between them. The CDR3, as DNA: TGTGCCACCAGCAGAGATTCCGGGGGGAATCAGCCCCAGCATTTT. Its protein product is CATSRDSGGNQPQHF.

This clone was detected a few times. This sequence joins TRBV19 and TRBJ2-2; 7 bases align to TRBD2. Losses at the gene ends were 7 bases for V and 6 bases for J; bases not matched to a gene: 8. Germline V gives CDR1 LNHDA, CDR2 SQIVND (reference sequence). The CDR3 length is 14 residues. CDR3 nucleotides: TGTGCCAGTAACGTGGGAGGGCCGCCCGGGGAGCTGTTTTTT. As protein: CASNVGGPPGELFF. The variable domain in full, with the rest retrieved from reference TRBV19 and TRBJ2-2, is DGGITQSPKYLFRKEGQNVTLSCEQNLNHDAMYWYRQDPGQGLRLIYYSQIVNDFQKGDIAEGYSVSREKKESFPLTVTSAQKNPTAFYLCASNVGGPPGELFFGEGSRLTVL.

This clone was seen more than once but under ten times. V and J are TRBV7-6 and TRBJ2-1; D possibly corresponds to TRBD2 (5 bases). The CDR3 is made up of 16 amino acids. The germline V gene encodes CDR1 SGHVS and CDR2 FNYEAQ. Trimming pared 1 base from V and 2 bases from J, leaving 12 bases between. This CDR3 is CASSLGGGWTYNEQFF. The DNA for the CDR3 is TGTGCCAGCAGCTTAGGCGGCGGGTGGACCTACAATGAGCAGTTCTTC.

The chain joins TRBV14 to TRBJ2-7; D not resolved. CDR1 SGHDN and CDR2 FVKESK come from the germline V gene. The CDR3 length is 12 residues. V lost 0 bases, J lost 6 bases, and 6 bases lay in between. Written as DNA, the CDR3 is TGTGCCAGCAGCCAAGATTGGGTCGAGCAGTACTTC. Translated: CASSQDWVEQYF.

V and J are TRBV5-1 and TRBJ2-7; perhaps TRBD2 as D (6 bases). The germline V and J ends were trimmed by 0 bases and 0 bases, with 13 bases remaining between them. Looked up from germline, CDR1 is SGHRS and CDR2 is YFSETQ. The CDR3 totals 16 residues. CDR3: CASSLVFSGNSYEQYF. As DNA, the CDR3 is TGCGCCAGCAGCTTGGTTTTTAGCGGAAACTCCTACGAGCAGTACTTC.